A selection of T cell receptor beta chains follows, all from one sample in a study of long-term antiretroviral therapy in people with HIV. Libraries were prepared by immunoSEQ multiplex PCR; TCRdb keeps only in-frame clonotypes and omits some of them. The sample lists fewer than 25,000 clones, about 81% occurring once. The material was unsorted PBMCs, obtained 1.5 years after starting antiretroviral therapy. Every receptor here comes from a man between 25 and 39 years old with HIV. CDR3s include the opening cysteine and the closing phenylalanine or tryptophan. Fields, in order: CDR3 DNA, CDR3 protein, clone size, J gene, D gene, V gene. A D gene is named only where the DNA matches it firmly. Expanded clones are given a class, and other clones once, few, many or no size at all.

TGTGCCTGGAGCATCTGGAGTATCGCTAATGAAAAACTGTTTTTT CAWSIWSIANEKLFF . TRBJ1-4 . TRBV30
TGTGCCAGCAGTTTAAGTACAGGGGTAAGCAATCAGCCCCAGCATTTT CASSLSTGVSNQPQHF medium-sized TRBJ1-5 TRBD1 TRBV27
TGCGCCAGCAGCCAAGTGGGGAGCGGGAGTGGGACAGATACGCAGTATTTT CASSQVGSGSGTDTQYF . TRBJ2-3 TRBD2 TRBV4-1
TGTGCCAGCAGCCAAGGAAGGGTAGCGGGGGTAGAGCAGTACTTC CASSQGRVAGVEQYF . TRBJ2-7 TRBD2 TRBV4-2
TGTGCCAGCAGCTTAAGGACAACGCGGGGGGGAGATGAGCAGTTCTTC CASSLRTTRGGDEQFF . TRBJ2-1 TRBD2 TRBV11-3
TGTGCCATCAGTGAGGATGGCAATCAGCCCCAGCATTTT CAISEDGNQPQHF . TRBJ1-5 . TRBV10-3
TGCGCCAGCAGCCAGGGCCCAGGGGGGATTTACGAGCAGTACTTC CASSQGPGGIYEQYF few TRBJ2-7 . TRBV4-1
TGTGCCAGCAGTGAAGAGGGGGCGGAGACCCAGTACTTC CASSEEGAETQYF . TRBJ2-5 TRBD1 TRBV2
TGTGCCAGCAGCTTGGGACATACTACAGATACGCAGTATTTT CASSLGHTTDTQYF . TRBJ2-3 . TRBV7-9
TGTGCCAGTAGTATAGGGGTACTAGCGGCCAGCTCCTACGAGCAGTACTTC CASSIGVLAASSYEQYF . TRBJ2-7 TRBD2 TRBV19
TGTGCCAGCTCACCACCGTTCGATGGGCAGCGTTCACCCCTCCACTTT CASSPPFDGQRSPLHF . TRBJ1-6 . TRBV18
TGCGCCAGCAGCCAAGGACGGATCTCCTACGAGCAGTACTTC CASSQGRISYEQYF . TRBJ2-7 . TRBV4-3